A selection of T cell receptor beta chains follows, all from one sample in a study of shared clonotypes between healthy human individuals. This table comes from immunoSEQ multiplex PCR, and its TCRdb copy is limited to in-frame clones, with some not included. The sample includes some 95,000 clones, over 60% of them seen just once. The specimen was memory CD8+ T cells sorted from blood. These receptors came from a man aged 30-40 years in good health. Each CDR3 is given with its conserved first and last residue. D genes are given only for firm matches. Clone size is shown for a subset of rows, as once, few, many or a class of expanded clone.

TGTGCCAGCTCGAAACGGAACTCTGGAAACACCATATATTTT | CASSKRNSGNTIYF | NA | TRBV21-1 | NA | TRBJ1-3
TGCGCCAGCAGTGAGTTCAGGGGAACTAACTATGGCTACACCTTC | CASSEFRGTNYGYTF | NA | TRBV10-2 | NA | TRBJ1-2
TGTGCCAGCAGTTACTCGAGCTCCTACGAGCAGTACTTC | CASSYSSSYEQYF | few | TRBV6-6 | NA | TRBJ2-7
TGTGCCAGCAGTAAACTAGCGAAAGAGACCCAGTACTTC | CASSKLAKETQYF | once | TRBV6-1 | TRBD2 | TRBJ2-5
TGCAGCGTCGCAAATAGCGGAACGCTCAAAAACATTCAGTACTTC | CSVANSGTLKNIQYF | NA | TRBV29-1 | NA | TRBJ2-4
TGTGCCAGCAGCTTGGCCGTTACGAGAACCCTCACCCCTGGAGAGCAGTTCTTC | CASSLAVTRTLTPGEQFF | NA | TRBV7-8 | NA | TRBJ2-1
TGTGCCAGCAGCCCCGGAGGGTGGCAGCCCCAGCATTTT | CASSPGGWQPQHF | NA | TRBV7-2 | NA | TRBJ1-5
TGCGCCAGCAGCCCCCGGGGTGTCCAGAACACTGAAGCTCTCTTT | CASSPRGVQNTEALF | NA | TRBV5-1 | NA | TRBJ1-1
TGCAGCGTTGTGTGGGCGAGCTCCTACGAGCAGTACTTC | CSVVWASSYEQYF | NA | TRBV29-1 | NA | TRBJ2-7
TGTGCCAGCAGCCCGACTAGCGGGAGAGCGGCCTCCTACAATGAGCAGTTCTTC | CASSPTSGRAASYNEQFF | once | TRBV14 | TRBD2 | TRBJ2-1
TGTGCCAGCAGCGGGACTAGCGGGAGTAATCATCAGGGTTTTTACTACGAGCAGTACTTC | CASSGTSGSNHQGFYYEQYF | NA | TRBV21-1 | NA | TRBJ2-7
TGTGCCAGTAGTATTGCGACGGCTACTAATGAAAAACTGTTTTTT | CASSIATATNEKLFF | NA | TRBV19 | NA | TRBJ1-4
TGCGCCAGCAGCCAAGAACACCGCGTGACAAACACTGAAGCTTTCTTT | CASSQEHRVTNTEAFF | NA | TRBV4-3 | NA | TRBJ1-1
TGTGCCAGCAGGCCCCTGGGTGATGAGCAGTTCTTC | CASRPLGDEQFF | NA | TRBV2 | NA | TRBJ2-1
TGCGCCAGCAGCTCCGGTCTCTCTTACGAGCAGTACTTC | CASSSGLSYEQYF | NA | TRBV5-1 | NA | TRBJ2-7
TGTGCCAGTAGTATATCACCCTTCAGCTCCTACGAGCAGTACTTC | CASSISPFSSYEQYF | NA | TRBV19 | NA | TRBJ2-7
TGCGCCAGCAGCTTGGGGCCGGGACAAATGAACACTGAAGCTTTCTTT | CASSLGPGQMNTEAFF | NA | TRBV5-1 | NA | TRBJ1-1
TGTGCCAGCAGTGAATCCTACGAGCAGTACTTC | CASSESYEQYF | NA | TRBV25-1 | NA | TRBJ2-7
TGTGCCAGCAGCACCTGGACTAGAGTCTCCGAGCAGTACTTC | CASSTWTRVSEQYF | NA | TRBV5-5 | TRBD2 | TRBJ2-7
TGTGCCAGCAGCCCTCCGACAGGGGCACAAGAGACCCAGTACTTC | CASSPPTGAQETQYF | NA | TRBV6-8 | TRBD1 | TRBJ2-5
TGTGCCAGCAGTGACAAGGGGCCCCCAGATACGCAGTATTTT | CASSDKGPPDTQYF | NA | TRBV6-1 | NA | TRBJ2-3
TGTGCCAGCAGCCGACTAGCGGCCCCCTACGAGCAGTACTTC | CASSRLAAPYEQYF | few | TRBV5-6 | TRBD2 | TRBJ2-7
TGCAGCGTACAGGCGACATTTGAAAAACTGTTTTTT | CSVQATFEKLFF | few | TRBV29-1 | NA | TRBJ1-4
TGTGCCAGCAGCGCCGACTATGGCTACACCTTC | CASSADYGYTF | once | TRBV9 | NA | TRBJ1-2
TGTGCCAGCAGTTCTAATATCGTCAAGACCTACGAGCAGTACTTC | CASSSNIVKTYEQYF | NA | TRBV27 | NA | TRBJ2-7
TGTGCCAGCAGGGGACAGTCCTACGAGCAGTACTTC | CASRGQSYEQYF | few | TRBV6-6 | TRBD1 | TRBJ2-7
TGTGCCAGCAGCCTGTGGACTAGCGGGGAGGGAGAGCAGTACTTC | CASSLWTSGEGEQYF | NA | TRBV4-2 | TRBD2 | TRBJ2-7
TGCGCCAGCAGCTTATTAGGAGGAACGCGCCAAGAGACCCAGTACTTC | CASSLLGGTRQETQYF | few | TRBV5-1 | NA | TRBJ2-5
TGTGCCAGCAGCTTCTGGACAGGGCCTGGGGAGCTGTTTTTT | CASSFWTGPGELFF | once | TRBV7-6 | TRBD1 | TRBJ2-2
TGTGCCAGCAGCAAAGTCCTAGCGGACCAAACTGACACAGATACGCAGTATTTT | CASSKVLADQTDTDTQYF | NA | TRBV21-1 | NA | TRBJ2-3
TGCGCCAGCAGCCAAGATGGACAGGGGACCGCAGAGACCCAGTACTTC | CASSQDGQGTAETQYF | once | TRBV4-1 | TRBD1 | TRBJ2-5
TGTGCCAGCAGCCAACGTACAGGGTACAATGAGCAGTTCTTC | CASSQRTGYNEQFF | few | TRBV14 | NA | TRBJ2-1
TGTGCCAGCAGCAACCGGGACAGAGACACAGATACGCAGTATTTT | CASSNRDRDTDTQYF | many | TRBV6-6 | TRBD1 | TRBJ2-3
TGTGCCAGCAGCTCAACAGGGGGTTTTCAGCCCCAGCATTTT | CASSSTGGFQPQHF | NA | TRBV28 | TRBD1 | TRBJ1-5
TGTGCCAGTAGTATGGCCCTAACCACCTACGAGCAGTACTTC | CASSMALTTYEQYF | once | TRBV19 | NA | TRBJ2-7
TGCGCCAGCAGTGAGGGGAACAGGGGCGAGACTAATGAAAAACTGTTTTTT | CASSEGNRGETNEKLFF | NA | TRBV10-1 | TRBD1 | TRBJ1-4
TGCGCCAGCAGCCAAGACCTAGCGGAGGCTTACAATGAGCAGTTCTTC | CASSQDLAEAYNEQFF | NA | TRBV4-3 | TRBD2 | TRBJ2-1
TGTGCCAGCAGTGTATACTCCCCGGGACTAGCAGGCGAGACCCAGTACTTC | CASSVYSPGLAGETQYF | NA | TRBV6-1 | TRBD2 | TRBJ2-5
TGTGCCAGCACCGAGGTTAGCCCCTGGGGCGGGAGGGTCTACAATGAGCAGTTCTTC | CASTEVSPWGGRVYNEQFF | NA | TRBV11-2 | TRBD2 | TRBJ2-1
TGTGCCAGCAGTGATAGCGGGGATAGCTCCTACAATGAGCAGTTCTTC | CASSDSGDSSYNEQFF | NA | TRBV6-1 | TRBD2 | TRBJ2-1
TGTGCCAGCAGTTTATTGCGGACAGGTTACAGCGACGAGCAGTACTTC | CASSLLRTGYSDEQYF | NA | TRBV28 | TRBD1 | TRBJ2-7
TGTGCCAGCAGCCTTACGGGACTAGCGGGTTCCTACGAGCAGTACTTC | CASSLTGLAGSYEQYF | NA | TRBV7-4 | TRBD2 | TRBJ2-7
TGTGCCAGCAGTTACATTGCGGGAGTGGAGGAGACCCAGTACTTC | CASSYIAGVEETQYF | few | TRBV6-5 | TRBD2 | TRBJ2-5